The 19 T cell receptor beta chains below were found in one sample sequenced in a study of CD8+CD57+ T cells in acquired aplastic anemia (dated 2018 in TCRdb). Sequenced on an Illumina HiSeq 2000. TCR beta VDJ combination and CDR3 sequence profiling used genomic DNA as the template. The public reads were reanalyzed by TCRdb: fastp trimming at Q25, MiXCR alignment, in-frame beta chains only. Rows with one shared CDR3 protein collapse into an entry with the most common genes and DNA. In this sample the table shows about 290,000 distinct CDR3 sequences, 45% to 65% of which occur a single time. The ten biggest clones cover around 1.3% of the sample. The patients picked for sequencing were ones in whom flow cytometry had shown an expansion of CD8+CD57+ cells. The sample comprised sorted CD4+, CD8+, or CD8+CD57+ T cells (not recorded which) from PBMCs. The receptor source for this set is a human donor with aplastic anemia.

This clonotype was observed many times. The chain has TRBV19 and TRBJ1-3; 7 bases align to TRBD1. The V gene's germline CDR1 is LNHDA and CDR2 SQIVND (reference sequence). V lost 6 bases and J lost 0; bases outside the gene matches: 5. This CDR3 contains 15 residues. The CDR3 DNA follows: TGTGCCAGTAGATCGGGACAGAACTCTGGAAACACCATATATTTT. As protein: CASRSGQNSGNTIYF.

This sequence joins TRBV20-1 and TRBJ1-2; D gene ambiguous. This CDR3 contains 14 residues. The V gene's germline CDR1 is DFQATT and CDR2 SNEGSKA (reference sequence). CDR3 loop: CIARDGNVFYGYTF. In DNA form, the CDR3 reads TGCATTGCCAGAGATGGAAACGTTTTCTATGGCTACACCTTC.

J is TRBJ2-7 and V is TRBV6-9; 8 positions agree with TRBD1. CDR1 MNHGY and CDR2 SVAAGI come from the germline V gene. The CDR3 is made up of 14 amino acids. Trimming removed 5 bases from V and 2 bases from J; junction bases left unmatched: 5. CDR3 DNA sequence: TGTGCCAGCAGTCTAAGACAGGGGACCTACGAGCAGTACTTC. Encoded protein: CASSLRQGTYEQYF.

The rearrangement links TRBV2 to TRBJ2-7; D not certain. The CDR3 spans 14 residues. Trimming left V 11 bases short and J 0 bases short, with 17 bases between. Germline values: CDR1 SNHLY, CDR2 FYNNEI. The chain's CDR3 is CAFTVLWGSYEQYF. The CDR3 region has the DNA TGTGCCTTCACTGTTCTATGGGGCTCCTACGAGCAGTACTTC.

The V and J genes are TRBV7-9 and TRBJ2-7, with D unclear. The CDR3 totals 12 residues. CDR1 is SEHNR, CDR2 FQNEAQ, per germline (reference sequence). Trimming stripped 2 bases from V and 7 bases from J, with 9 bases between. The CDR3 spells CASSLSRYEQYF. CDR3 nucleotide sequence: TGTGCCAGCAGCTTATCCCGGTATGAGCAGTACTTC.

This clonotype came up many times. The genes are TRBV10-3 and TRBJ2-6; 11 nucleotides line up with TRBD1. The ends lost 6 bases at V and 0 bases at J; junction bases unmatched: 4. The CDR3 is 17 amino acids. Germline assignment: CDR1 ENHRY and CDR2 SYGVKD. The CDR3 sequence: CAISLGTGGSGANVLTF. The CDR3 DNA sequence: TGTGCCATCAGCCTCGGGACAGGGGGCTCTGGGGCCAACGTCCTGACTTTC.

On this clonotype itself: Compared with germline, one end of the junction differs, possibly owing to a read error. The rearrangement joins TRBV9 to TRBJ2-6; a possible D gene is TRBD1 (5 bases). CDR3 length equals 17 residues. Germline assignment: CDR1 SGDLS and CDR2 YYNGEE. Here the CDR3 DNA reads TGTGCCAGCACCCGCGACGCAGCGCAGTCTGGGGCCATCGTCCTGACTTTC. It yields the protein CASTRDAAQSGAIVLTF.

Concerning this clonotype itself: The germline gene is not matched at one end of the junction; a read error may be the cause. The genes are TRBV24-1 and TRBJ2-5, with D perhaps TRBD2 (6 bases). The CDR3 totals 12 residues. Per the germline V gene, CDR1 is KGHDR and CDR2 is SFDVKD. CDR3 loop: CASTLSRETQCF. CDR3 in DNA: TGTGCCAGCACCCTTAGCCGGGAGACCCAGTGCTTC.

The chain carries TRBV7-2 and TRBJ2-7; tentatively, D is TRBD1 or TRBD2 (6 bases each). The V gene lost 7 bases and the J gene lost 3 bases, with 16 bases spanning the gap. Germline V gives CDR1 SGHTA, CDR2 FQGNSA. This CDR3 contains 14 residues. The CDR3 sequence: CASTFGGSRYEQYF. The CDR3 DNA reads TGTGCCAGCACCTTCGGGGGCAGTCGCTACGAGCAGTACTTC.

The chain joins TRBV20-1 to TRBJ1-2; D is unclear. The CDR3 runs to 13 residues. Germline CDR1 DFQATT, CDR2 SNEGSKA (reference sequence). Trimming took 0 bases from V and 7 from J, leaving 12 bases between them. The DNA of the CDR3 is TGCAGTGCTAGAGATTTTGGGGTTTCTGGCTACACCTTC. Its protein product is CSARDFGVSGYTF.

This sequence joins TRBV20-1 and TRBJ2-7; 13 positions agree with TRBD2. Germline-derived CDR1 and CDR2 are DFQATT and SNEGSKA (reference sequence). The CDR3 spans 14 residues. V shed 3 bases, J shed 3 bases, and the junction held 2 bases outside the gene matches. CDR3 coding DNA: TGCAGTGCTAGGAGGACTAGCGGGGGCTACGAGCAGTACTTC. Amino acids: CSARRTSGGYEQYF.

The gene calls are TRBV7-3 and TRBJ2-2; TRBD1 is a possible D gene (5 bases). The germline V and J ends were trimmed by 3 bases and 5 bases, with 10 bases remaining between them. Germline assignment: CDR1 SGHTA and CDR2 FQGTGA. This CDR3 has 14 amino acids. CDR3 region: CASSLGPQTGELFF. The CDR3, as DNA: TGTGCCAGCAGCTTGGGGCCCCAGACCGGGGAGCTGTTTTTT.

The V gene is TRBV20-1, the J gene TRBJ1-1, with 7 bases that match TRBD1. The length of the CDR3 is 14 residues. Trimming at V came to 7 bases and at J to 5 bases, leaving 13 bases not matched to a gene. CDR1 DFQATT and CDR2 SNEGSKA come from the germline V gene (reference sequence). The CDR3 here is CSGRSPQGETEAFF. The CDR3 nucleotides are TGCAGTGGCCGCAGTCCCCAGGGGGAAACTGAAGCTTTCTTT.

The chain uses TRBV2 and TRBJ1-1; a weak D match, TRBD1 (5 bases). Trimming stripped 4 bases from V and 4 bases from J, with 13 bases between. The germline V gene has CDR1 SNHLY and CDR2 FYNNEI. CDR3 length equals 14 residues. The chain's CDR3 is CASSVLARGTEAFF. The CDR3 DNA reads TGTGCCAGCAGTGTTCTAGCGAGGGGCACTGAAGCTTTCTTT. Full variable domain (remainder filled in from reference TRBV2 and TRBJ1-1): EPEVTQTPSHQVTQMGQEVILRCVPISNHLYFYWYRQILGQKVEFLVSFYNNEISEKSEIFDDQFSVERPDGSNFTLKIRSTKLEDSAMYFCASSVLARGTEAFFGQGTRLTVV.

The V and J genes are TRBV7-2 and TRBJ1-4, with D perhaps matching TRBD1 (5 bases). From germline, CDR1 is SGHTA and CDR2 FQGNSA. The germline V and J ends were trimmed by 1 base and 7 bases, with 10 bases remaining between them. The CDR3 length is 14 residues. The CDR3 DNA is TGTGCCAGCAGCTTAGGGACAAGGAGTGAAAAACTGTTTTTT. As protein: CASSLGTRSEKLFF. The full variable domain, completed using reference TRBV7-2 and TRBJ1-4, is GAGVSQSPSNKVTEKGKDVELRCDPISGHTALYWYRQSLGQGLEFLIYFQGNSAPDKSGLPSDRFSAERTGGSVSTLTIQRTQQEDSAVYLCASSLGTRSEKLFFGSGTQLSVL.

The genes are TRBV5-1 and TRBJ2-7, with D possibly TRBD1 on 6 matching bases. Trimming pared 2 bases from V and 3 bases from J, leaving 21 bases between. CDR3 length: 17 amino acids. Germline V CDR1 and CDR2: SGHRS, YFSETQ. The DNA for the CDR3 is TGCGCCAGCAGCTTAAATCGGAGGCCAGGGGCCGTCTACGAGCAGTACTTC. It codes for CASSLNRRPGAVYEQYF.

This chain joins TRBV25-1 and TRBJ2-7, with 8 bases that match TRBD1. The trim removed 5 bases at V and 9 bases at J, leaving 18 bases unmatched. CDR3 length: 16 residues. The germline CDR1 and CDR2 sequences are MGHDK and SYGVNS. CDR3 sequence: CASSPWAGGPSRGQYF. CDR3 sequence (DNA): TGTGCCAGCAGTCCGTGGGCAGGGGGCCCATCTCGGGGGCAGTACTTC.

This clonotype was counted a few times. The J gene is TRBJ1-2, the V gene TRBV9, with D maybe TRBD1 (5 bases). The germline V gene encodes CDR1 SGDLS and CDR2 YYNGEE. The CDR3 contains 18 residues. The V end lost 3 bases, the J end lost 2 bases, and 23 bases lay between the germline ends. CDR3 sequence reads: CASSDKGLTGDGNYGYTF. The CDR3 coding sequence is TGTGCCAGCAGCGACAAAGGCCTTACCGGGGACGGAAACTATGGCTACACCTTC.

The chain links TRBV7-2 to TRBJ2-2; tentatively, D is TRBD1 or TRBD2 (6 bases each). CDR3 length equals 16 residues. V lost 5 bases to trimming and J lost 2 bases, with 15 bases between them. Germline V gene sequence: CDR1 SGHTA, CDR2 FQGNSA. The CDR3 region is CASSKGGKGNTGELFF. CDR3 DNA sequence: TGTGCCAGCAGCAAGGGGGGCAAAGGAAACACCGGGGAGCTGTTTTTT.